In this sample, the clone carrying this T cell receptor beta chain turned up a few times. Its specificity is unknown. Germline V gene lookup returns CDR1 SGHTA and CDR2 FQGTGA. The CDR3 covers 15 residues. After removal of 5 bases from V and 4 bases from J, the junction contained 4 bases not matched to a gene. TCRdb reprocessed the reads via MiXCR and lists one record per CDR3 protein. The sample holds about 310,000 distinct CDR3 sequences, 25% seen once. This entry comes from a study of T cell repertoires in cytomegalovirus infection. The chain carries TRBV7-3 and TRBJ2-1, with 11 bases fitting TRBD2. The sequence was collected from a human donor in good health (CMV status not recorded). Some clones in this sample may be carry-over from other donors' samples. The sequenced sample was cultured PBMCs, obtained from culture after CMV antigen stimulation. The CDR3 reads CASSRGLAEYNEQFF. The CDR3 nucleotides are TGTGCCAGCAGCCGGGGACTAGCGGAGTACAATGAGCAGTTCTTC.